Shown below are 21 T cell receptor beta chains from a single sample sequenced in a study of blood T cell repertoires in COVID-19. This table comes from immunoSEQ multiplex PCR, and its TCRdb copy is limited to in-frame clones, with some not included. This table holds about 160,000 clones, under 90% found once. Sequencing used PBMCs or T cells enriched from blood (not recorded which). The receptors originated from a man between 60 and 75 years old who had recovered from COVID-19.

The chain has TRBV12-5 and TRBJ2-5, with TRBD2 identical over 13 bases. The CDR3 consists of 17 residues. With 0 bases clipped from V and 5 bases from J, the junction kept 6 bases outside the gene matches. Looked up from germline, CDR1 is LGHNT and CDR2 is FRNRAP. The CDR3 nucleotides are TGTGCTAGTGGTTTGGTAGGACTAGCGGGAGTCGGGGAGACCCAGTACTTC. It is translated as CASGLVGLAGVGETQYF.

Ten or more counts support this clone. Other nucleotide sequences in the sample specify the same CDR3. This chain connects TRBV7-3 to TRBJ2-3; no firm D call. This CDR3 comprises 13 residues. The germline CDR1 and CDR2 sequences are SGHTA and FQGTGA. Trimming pared 0 bases from V and 4 bases from J, leaving 5 bases between. Here the CDR3 reads CASSLTGADTQYF. The CDR3 DNA sequence: TGTGCCAGCAGCTTAACCGGAGCAGATACGCAGTATTTT.

The chain employs TRBV6-5 and TRBJ1-5; TRBD1 might be the D (5 bases). V lost 5 bases and J 0 bases, leaving 8 bases between the germline ends. Germline CDR1 reads MNHEY; CDR2 reads SVGAGI. This CDR3 contains 14 residues. CDR3 sequence: CASSPDTSNQPQHF. The DNA for the CDR3 is TGTGCCAGCAGTCCGGACACTAGCAATCAGCCCCAGCATTTT.

The V gene is TRBV7-6, the J gene TRBJ2-1; tentatively, D is TRBD2 (5 bases). This CDR3 has 15 residues. V was trimmed by 2 bases and J by 6 bases, leaving 14 bases between them. Germline CDR1 SGHVS, CDR2 FNYEAQ. The CDR3, as DNA: TGTGCCAGCAGCTTAAGGTGGGAGTCTTTCAATGAGCAGTTCTTC. Encoded protein: CASSLRWESFNEQFF.

The chain employs TRBV5-8 and TRBJ1-2; D call uncertain. Trimming removed 1 base at V and 5 bases at J, with 15 bases between. The CDR3 has 15 amino acids. Germline lookup yields CDR1 SGHTS and CDR2 YDEGEE. This CDR3 reads CASSLLTTVAYGYTF. CDR3 DNA sequence: TGTGCCAGCAGCTTGCTAACCACAGTTGCTTATGGCTACACCTTC.

J is TRBJ2-5 and V is TRBV15; 10 bases match TRBD2. The CDR3 extends over 15 amino acids. The J segment lost 3 bases and the V segment lost 5 bases, leaving 6 bases of the junction unmatched. Per the germline V gene, CDR1 is LNHNV and CDR2 is YYDKDF (reference sequence). CDR3 protein: CATSGSGTSEETQYF. In DNA form, the CDR3 reads TGTGCCACCAGCGGGTCCGGGACTAGCGAAGAGACCCAGTACTTC. Drawing the rest from reference TRBV15 and TRBJ2-5, the complete variable domain is DAMVIQNPRYQVTQFGKPVTLSCSQTLNHNVMYWYQQKSSQAPKLLFHYYDKDFNNEADTPDNFQSRRPNTSFCFLDIRSPGLGDTAMYLCATSGSGTSEETQYFGPGTRLLVL.

This chain uses TRBV9 with TRBJ1-1, with D perhaps matching TRBD1 (6 bases). Germline loops: CDR1 SGDLS, CDR2 YYNGEE. The length of the CDR3 is 15 residues. Trimming removed 3 bases from V and 0 bases from J, with 12 bases in between. This chain's CDR3 is CASSENRVLNTEAFF. The CDR3 nucleotides are TGTGCCAGCAGCGAAAACAGGGTCTTGAACACTGAAGCTTTCTTT.

The V gene is TRBV4-1, the J gene TRBJ2-7; 7 positions match TRBD2. Germline V CDR1 and CDR2: MGHRA, YSYEKL. This CDR3 has 16 residues. With 0 bases clipped from V and 2 bases from J, the junction kept 7 bases outside the gene matches. CDR3 loop: CASSQEASGATYEQYF. CDR3 sequence (DNA): TGCGCCAGCAGCCAAGAGGCTAGCGGAGCTACCTACGAGCAGTACTTC.

V and J are TRBV7-2 and TRBJ1-6, with TRBD1 identical over 8 bases. Germline-derived CDR1 and CDR2 are SGHTA and FQGNSA. V lost 5 bases, J lost 10 bases, and 7 bases stayed unmatched. There are 14 residues in the CDR3. The CDR3 DNA reads as TGTGCCAGCAGCCGGGACAGGATTGGGTCACCCCTCCACTTT. The encoded protein is CASSRDRIGSPLHF.

The genes are TRBV9 and TRBJ1-4; no definite D call. Germline-derived CDR1 and CDR2 are SGDLS and YYNGEE. V lost 2 bases and J 5 bases, leaving 16 bases between the germline ends. The CDR3 spans 16 residues. DNA of the CDR3: TGTGCCAGCAGCGTCGCCTCCCCGGGTGGAAATGAAAAACTGTTTTTT. Translated, it gives CASSVASPGGNEKLFF.

The chain links TRBV7-9 to TRBJ2-4, with D possibly TRBD1 on 7 matching bases. Trimming shortened V by 9 bases and J by 3 bases, and 15 bases separated the two germline ends. The CDR3 runs 14 residues. Germline CDR1 is SEHNR and CDR2 is FQNEAQ (reference sequence). CDR3 coding DNA: TGTGCCAGTTCCAGGGGGGCAGGCAAAAACATTCAGTACTTC. Translating it yields CASSRGAGKNIQYF. The variable domain in full, with the rest retrieved from reference TRBV7-9 and TRBJ2-4, is DTGVSQNPRHKITKRGQNVTFRCDPISEHNRLYWYRQTLGQGPEFLTYFQNEAQLEKSRLLSDRFSAERPKGSFSTLEIQRTEQGDSAMYLCASSRGAGKNIQYFGAGTRLSVL.

The chain combines TRBV5-1 with TRBJ2-3; 8 nucleotides line up with TRBD1. Germline V CDR1 and CDR2: SGHRS, YFSETQ. The CDR3 runs to 16 residues. V dropped 2 bases and J dropped 3; count of bases not matched to a gene: 8. CDR3: CASSLSGRGHTDTQYF. DNA of the CDR3: TGCGCCAGCAGCTTAAGCGGCAGGGGGCATACAGATACGCAGTATTTT.

The V call is TRBV19, the J call TRBJ1-5, with 10 bases identical to TRBD1. V lost 1 base, J lost 0 bases, and 9 bases stayed unmatched. Germline V gives CDR1 LNHDA, CDR2 SQIVND (reference sequence). This CDR3 is built from 19 residues. The chain's CDR3 is CASSIGSGTGDYSNQPQHF. The CDR3 DNA reads TGTGCCAGTAGTATAGGATCCGGGACAGGGGACTATAGCAATCAGCCCCAGCATTTT.

This clone was seen once. The chain employs TRBV10-3 and TRBJ1-6, with D uncertain. The CDR3 totals 17 residues. Germline values: CDR1 ENHRY, CDR2 SYGVKD. The V end lost 3 bases, the J end lost 3 bases, and 15 bases lay between the germline ends. The CDR3 sequence is CAISENGSNGYNSPLHF. CDR3 nucleotides: TGTGCCATCAGTGAAAACGGGTCAAACGGCTATAATTCACCCCTCCACTTT.

The rearrangement joins TRBV6-5 to TRBJ1-2, with no clear D. The CDR3 spans 13 residues. The V gene's germline CDR1 is MNHEY and CDR2 SVGAGI. The ends were cut back, 9 bases at V and 7 bases at J, with 18 bases in the middle. CDR3 in DNA: TGTGCCAGTCCTATTGACGGGCGGGGTGGCTACACCTTC. This gives the protein CASPIDGRGGYTF.

The V and J genes are TRBV9 and TRBJ2-7; possible D gene TRBD1, 6 bases. CDR1 is SGDLS, CDR2 YYNGEE, per germline. Trimming shortened V by 2 bases and J by 6 bases, and 12 bases separated the two germline ends. This CDR3 is 13 amino acids long. The CDR3 sequence: CASSVTGSREQYF. The CDR3 region has the DNA TGTGCCAGCAGCGTGACAGGAAGCCGCGAGCAGTACTTC.

V and J are TRBV3-1 (or the pseudogene TRBV3-2) and TRBJ1-5, with D maybe TRBD1 (6 bases). The CDR3 contains 15 residues. Trimming left V 4 bases short and J 1 base short, with 11 bases between. Germline assignment: CDR1 LGHDT and CDR2 YNNKEL (reference sequence). The CDR3 here is CASSLSTGSNQPQHF. The DNA for the CDR3 is TGTGCCAGCAGCCTATCTACAGGGAGCAATCAGCCCCAGCATTTT.

The chain employs TRBV24-1 and TRBJ2-6; 8 bases are shared with TRBD1. With 5 bases clipped from V and 0 bases from J, the junction kept 8 bases outside the gene matches. This CDR3 comprises 18 residues. The germline CDR1 and CDR2 sequences are KGHDR and SFDVKD. CDR3 nucleotides: TGTGCCACCAGTGGGGGACAGGTCAAGAGCTCTGGGGCCAACGTCCTGACTTTC. Translated: CATSGGQVKSSGANVLTF.

This chain uses TRBV27 with TRBJ1-1, with 7 positions matching TRBD1. With 6 bases clipped from V and 3 bases from J, the junction kept 7 bases outside the gene matches. CDR1 is MNHEY, CDR2 SMNVEV, per germline (reference sequence). The CDR3 is 14 residues long. The DNA for the CDR3 is TGTGCCAGCAGGGGCACAGGGGTGCACACTGAAGCTTTCTTT. This codes for CASRGTGVHTEAFF.

This clone showed up many times. This chain links TRBV5-4 with TRBJ2-7; D gene uncertain. Trimming shortened V by 3 bases and J by 4 bases, and 11 bases separated the two germline ends. This CDR3 region has 13 residues. Germline loops: CDR1 SGHNT, CDR2 YYREEE (reference sequence). CDR3: CASSSSEDYEQYF. The DNA for the CDR3 is TGTGCCAGCAGCTCGTCAGAGGATTACGAGCAGTACTTC.

The rearrangement joins TRBV5-1 to TRBJ1-5, with 8 positions matching TRBD1. Germline V CDR1 and CDR2: SGHRS, YFSETQ. This CDR3 has 15 amino acids. V was pared by 0 bases and J by 6 bases, with 5 bases of the junction left unmatched. CDR3: CASSLDGQGSQPQHF. The CDR3, as DNA: TGCGCCAGCAGCTTGGACGGACAGGGCTCTCAGCCCCAGCATTTT.